Shown below are 21 T cell receptor beta chains from a single sample sequenced in a study of cytomegalovirus exposure and HLA in healthy donors. The study ran its PCR with 60 Vbeta and 13 Jbeta primers. Sequenced by immunoSEQ multiplex PCR; TCRdb stores in-frame clones only, minus some. Of more than 140,000 clones listed, around 79% are singletons. The specimen was PBMCs. The origin of the receptors is a man aged 25-45 years in good health and CMV-seropositive.

This clone was counted between two and nine times. This chain joins TRBV5-1 and TRBJ2-2; 7 positions match TRBD1. Germline CDR1 is SGHRS and CDR2 is YFSETQ. With V trimmed by 1 base and J by 2 bases, 2 bases remained unmatched. The CDR3 spans 15 residues. The CDR3 DNA sequence: TGCGCCAGCAGCTTGACAGGGGCTAACACCGGGGAGCTGTTTTTT. This encodes CASSLTGANTGELFF.

This clone was counted between two and nine times. The rearrangement uses TRBV4-1 and TRBJ2-1; no clear D. The CDR3 covers 11 residues. From germline, CDR1 is MGHRA and CDR2 YSYEKL. V was pared by 4 bases and J by 5 bases, with 3 bases between. The CDR3 here is CASSLDNEQFF. In nucleotides, the CDR3 is TGCGCCAGCAGCCTCGACAATGAGCAGTTCTTC.

This clone has more than one count but fewer than ten. This chain connects TRBV5-4 to TRBJ2-1; TRBD2 matches at 10 bases. Germline V gene sequence: CDR1 SGHNT, CDR2 YYREEE (reference sequence). This CDR3 has 12 amino acids. V was pared by 10 bases and J by 8 bases, with 6 bases of the junction left unmatched. This CDR3 is CALRLAGDEQFF. CDR3 sequence (DNA): TGTGCCCTTAGGCTAGCGGGAGATGAGCAGTTCTTC. Full variable domain (outside the CDR3, taken from reference TRBV5-4 and TRBJ2-1): ETGVTQSPTHLIKTRGQQVTLRCSSQSGHNTVSWYQQALGQGPQFIFQYYREEENGRGNFPPRFSGLQFPNYSSELNVNALELDDSALYLCALRLAGDEQFFGPGTRLTVL.

This clone was picked up a small number of times. The chain has TRBV5-1 and TRBJ2-5; TRBD1 agrees at 8 bases. The CDR3 is 13 residues long. J was trimmed by 4 bases and V by 2 bases; bases with no gene match: 1. Germline V gives CDR1 SGHRS, CDR2 YFSETQ. The CDR3 here is CASSLTGGETQYF. The CDR3 coding sequence is TGCGCCAGCAGCTTAACAGGGGGAGAGACCCAGTACTTC.

V is TRBV10-3 and J is TRBJ1-6; D is possibly TRBD1 (5 bases). Trimming took off 5 bases at V and 6 bases at J, with 14 bases between the two ends. The CDR3 runs 15 residues. The germline V gene encodes CDR1 ENHRY and CDR2 SYGVKD. CDR3 nucleotides: TGTGCCATCAGTTCGTTTTGGGACTTTAATTCACCCCTCCACTTT. This translates into CAISSFWDFNSPLHF.

J is TRBJ1-1 and V is TRBV6-5; 10 bases fit TRBD1. The V and J ends lost 6 bases and 1 base, in that order; junction bases with no gene match: 2. Germline CDR1 and CDR2: MNHEY and SVGAGI. The CDR3 consists of 14 residues. For the CDR3, the DNA is TGTGCCAGCAGGGGACAGGGGTGGAACACTGAAGCTTTCTTT. Translating it yields CASRGQGWNTEAFF.

The J gene is TRBJ2-1, the V gene TRBV7-8, with TRBD2 as a possible D gene (6 bases). From germline, CDR1 is SGHVS and CDR2 FQNEAQ. The V gene lost 11 bases and the J gene lost 1 base, with 12 bases spanning the gap. The CDR3 has 13 amino acids. The CDR3 here is CASGRGSYNEQFF. CDR3 sequence (DNA): TGTGCCTCTGGGCGGGGTTCCTACAATGAGCAGTTCTTC. Looking up the rest from reference TRBV7-8 and TRBJ2-1 gives the full variable domain: GAGVSQSPRYKVAKRGQDVALRCDPISGHVSLFWYQQALGQGPEFLTYFQNEAQLDKSGLPSDRFFAERPEGSVSTLKIQRTQQEDSAVYLCASGRGSYNEQFFGPGTRLTVL.

The rearrangement uses TRBV4-3 and TRBJ1-5; no clear D. The CDR3 is made up of 13 amino acids. Germline CDR1 LGHNA, CDR2 YSLEER. The germline V and J ends were trimmed by 1 base and 5 bases, with 6 bases remaining between them. The CDR3 loop reads CASSQGVDQPQHF. The CDR3 DNA sequence: TGCGCCAGCAGCCAAGGAGTCGATCAGCCCCAGCATTTT.

The gene calls are TRBV19 and TRBJ1-2; D is uncertain. The CDR3 runs to 16 residues. Trimming cost V 3 bases and J 2 bases, with 16 bases left between them. Germline CDR1 reads LNHDA; CDR2 reads SQIVND (reference sequence). CDR3 region: CASSILPGSFNYGYTF. Written as DNA, the CDR3 is TGTGCCAGTAGTATTCTACCGGGGTCCTTCAACTATGGCTACACCTTC.

For the CDR3, the DNA is TGCGCCAGCAGCCAAGATTACGGGAACACCGGGGAGCTGTTTTTT. It specifies CASSQDYGNTGELFF. The V call is TRBV4-3, the J call TRBJ2-2; D is undetermined. V shed 0 bases and J shed 1 base, with 6 bases lying between them. Germline-derived CDR1 and CDR2 are LGHNA and YSLEER. The CDR3 consists of 15 residues.

This clone was observed a few times. This sequence joins TRBV28 and TRBJ2-2, with 13 bases identical to TRBD2. This CDR3 has 15 amino acids. Losses at the gene ends were 6 bases for V and 6 bases for J; bases not matched to a gene: 4. Looked up from germline, CDR1 is MDHEN and CDR2 is SYDVKM. CDR3 in DNA: TGTGCCAGCAGAAGGACTAGCGGGAGCGCCGGGGAGCTGTTTTTT. Translation gives CASRRTSGSAGELFF. Full variable domain (outside the CDR3, taken from reference TRBV28 and TRBJ2-2): DVKVTQSSRYLVKRTGEKVFLECVQDMDHENMFWYRQDPGLGLRLIYFSYDVKMKEKGDIPEGYSVSREKKERFSLILESASTNQTSMYLCASRRTSGSAGELFFGEGSRLTVL.

The rearrangement links TRBV6-5 to TRBJ2-1; D possibly corresponds to TRBD2 (6 bases). The CDR3 has 12 residues. The V end was cut by 3 bases, the J end by 10 bases, with 10 bases between. In germline, CDR1 is MNHEY, CDR2 SVGAGI. The CDR3 nucleotides are TGTGCCAGCAGTTATGGAGGGGTGGAGCAGTTCTTC. The encoded protein is CASSYGGVEQFF.

The V and J genes are TRBV27 and TRBJ1-1, with D possibly TRBD1 on 5 matching bases. From germline, CDR1 is MNHEY and CDR2 SMNVEV (reference sequence). V was pared by 2 bases and J by 3 bases, with 13 bases between. The CDR3 spans 15 residues. The CDR3 DNA sequence: TGTGCCAGCAGTTTACTGGAGGGAGGGGACACTGAAGCTTTCTTT. Translation gives CASSLLEGGDTEAFF.

The V gene is TRBV5-1, the J gene TRBJ2-1, with D possibly TRBD1 on 6 matching bases. The CDR3 loop spans 11 amino acids. Germline V gives CDR1 SGHRS, CDR2 YFSETQ. The V gene lost 4 bases and the J gene lost 12 bases, with 11 bases spanning the gap. This chain's CDR3 is CASSVDRLQFF. The CDR3 coding sequence is TGCGCCAGCAGCGTAGACAGGCTGCAGTTCTTC.

This chain links TRBV29-1 with TRBJ1-2, with no clear D. This CDR3 comprises 14 residues. Germline CDR1 is SQVTM and CDR2 is ANQGSEA. Between the trimmed V and J ends, which lost 4 bases and 2 bases, there was a span of 14 bases. The CDR3 bases are TGCAGCGTTGGGCCGTCACAGATGAACTATGGCTACACCTTC. Amino acid sequence: CSVGPSQMNYGYTF.

The V and J genes are TRBV18 and TRBJ2-7; D may be TRBD1 (6 bases). Germline lookup yields CDR1 KGHSH and CDR2 LQKENI. Trimming shortened V by 6 bases and J by 4 bases, and 25 bases separated the two germline ends. The CDR3 is 17 amino acids. The CDR3, as DNA: TGTGCCAGCTCCCAGGGGTTGGACAACCGGAATTCTTACGAGCAGTACTTC. It encodes CASSQGLDNRNSYEQYF.

The CDR3 bases are TGTGCCAGCAGCTTGGAACGGTCCACTCAATACAATGAGCAGTTCTTC. Translating it yields CASSLERSTQYNEQFF. This sequence joins TRBV5-4 and TRBJ2-1, with D unresolved. This CDR3 spans 16 amino acids. V shed 0 bases and J shed 4 bases, with 14 bases lying between them. Germline values: CDR1 SGHNT, CDR2 YYREEE (reference sequence). Based on the CDR3 plus reference TRBV5-4 and TRBJ2-1, the full variable domain is ETGVTQSPTHLIKTRGQQVTLRCSSQSGHNTVSWYQQALGQGPQFIFQYYREEENGRGNFPPRFSGLQFPNYSSELNVNALELDDSALYLCASSLERSTQYNEQFFGPGTRLTVL.

This rearrangement joins TRBV7-8 to TRBJ2-7; D ambiguous. Between the trimmed V and J ends, which lost 5 bases and 2 bases, there was a span of 13 bases. This CDR3 spans 14 amino acids. Germline V gives CDR1 SGHVS, CDR2 FQNEAQ. DNA of the CDR3: TGTGCCAGCAGCCAGACTCTGACCACCTACGAGCAGTACTTC. This sequence encodes CASSQTLTTYEQYF.

This clone was recorded a few times. The chain joins TRBV5-1 to TRBJ1-4; the D gene is possibly TRBD1 (5 bases). The CDR3 covers 15 residues. The V end was cut by 3 bases, the J end by 1 base, with 10 bases between. The germline gives CDR1 SGHRS, CDR2 YFSETQ. Written as DNA, the CDR3 is TGCGCCAGCAGCTCAACAGGCCTAACTAATGAAAAACTGTTTTTT. It is translated as CASSSTGLTNEKLFF.

This sequence joins TRBV30 and TRBJ1-2; tentatively, D is TRBD1 (5 bases). Looked up from germline, CDR1 is GTSNPN and CDR2 is SVGIG (reference sequence). The V gene lost 6 bases and the J gene lost 5 bases, with 16 bases spanning the gap. The length of the CDR3 is 13 residues. DNA for the CDR3: TGTGCCTGTGACACAGGCCCATTATATGGCTACACCTTC. Its protein is CACDTGPLYGYTF.

J is TRBJ2-7 and V is TRBV5-1, with 10 nucleotides matching TRBD1. J gave up 1 base and V 4 bases, and 2 bases lay outside the gene matches. The CDR3 extends over 14 amino acids. Germline V lookup: CDR1 SGHRS, CDR2 YFSETQ. The CDR3 reads CASSRDRGSYEQYF. As DNA, the CDR3 is TGCGCCAGCAGCAGGGACAGGGGTTCCTACGAGCAGTACTTC.